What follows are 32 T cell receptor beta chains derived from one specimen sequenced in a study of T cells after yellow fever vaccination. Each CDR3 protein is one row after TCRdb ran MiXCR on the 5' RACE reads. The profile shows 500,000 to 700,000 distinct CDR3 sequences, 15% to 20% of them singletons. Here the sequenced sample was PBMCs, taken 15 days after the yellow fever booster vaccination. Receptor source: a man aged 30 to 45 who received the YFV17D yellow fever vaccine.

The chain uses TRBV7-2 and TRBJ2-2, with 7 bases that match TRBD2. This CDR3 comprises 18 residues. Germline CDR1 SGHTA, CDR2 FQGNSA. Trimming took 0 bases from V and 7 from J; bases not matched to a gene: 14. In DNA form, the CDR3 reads TGTGCCAGCAGCTTAGCGGGAGGGCTGACCGTCTACGGCGGGGAGCTGTTTTTT. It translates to CASSLAGGLTVYGGELFF.

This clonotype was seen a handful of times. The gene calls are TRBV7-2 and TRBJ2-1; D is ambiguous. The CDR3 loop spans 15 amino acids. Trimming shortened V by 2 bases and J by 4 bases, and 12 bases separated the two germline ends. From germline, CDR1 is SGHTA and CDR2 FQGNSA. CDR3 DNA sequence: TGTGCCAGCAGCTTAATGGCACGCCAATACAATGAGCAGTTCTTC. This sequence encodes CASSLMARQYNEQFF.

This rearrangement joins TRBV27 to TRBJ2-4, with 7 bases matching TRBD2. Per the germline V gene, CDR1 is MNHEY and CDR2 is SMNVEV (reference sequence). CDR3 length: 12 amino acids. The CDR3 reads CASGRSENIQYF. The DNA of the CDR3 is TGTGCTAGCGGGCGATCTGAAAACATTCAGTACTTC.

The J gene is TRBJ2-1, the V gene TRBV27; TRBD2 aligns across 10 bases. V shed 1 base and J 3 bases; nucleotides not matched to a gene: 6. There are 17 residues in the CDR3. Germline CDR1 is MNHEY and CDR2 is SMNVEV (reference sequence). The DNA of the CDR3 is TGTGCCAGCAGTTTATTAGGGGGACTAGCGAGCTACAATGAGCAGTTCTTC. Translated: CASSLLGGLASYNEQFF.

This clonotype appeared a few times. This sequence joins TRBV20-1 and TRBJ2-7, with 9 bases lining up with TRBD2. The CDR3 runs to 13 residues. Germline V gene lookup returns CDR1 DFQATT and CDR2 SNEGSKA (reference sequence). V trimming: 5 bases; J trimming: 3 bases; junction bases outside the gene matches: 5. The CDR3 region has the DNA TGCAGTGCTCCGGGACTAGCCAACTACGAGCAGTACTTC. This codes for CSAPGLANYEQYF.

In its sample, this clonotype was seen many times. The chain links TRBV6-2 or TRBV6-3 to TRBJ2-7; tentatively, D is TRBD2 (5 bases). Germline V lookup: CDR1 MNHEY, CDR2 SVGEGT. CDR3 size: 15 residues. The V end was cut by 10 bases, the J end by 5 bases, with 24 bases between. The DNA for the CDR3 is TGTGCCACTGTAAGTGGGTCGGGGAGAATCAACGAGCAGTACTTC. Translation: CATVSGSGRINEQYF.

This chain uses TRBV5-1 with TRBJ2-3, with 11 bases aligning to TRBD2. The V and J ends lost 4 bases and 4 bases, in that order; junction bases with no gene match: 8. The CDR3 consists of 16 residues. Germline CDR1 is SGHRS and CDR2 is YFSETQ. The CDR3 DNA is TGCGCCAGCAGCAACAGACTAGCGGGAAATCCAGATACGCAGTATTTT. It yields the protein CASSNRLAGNPDTQYF.

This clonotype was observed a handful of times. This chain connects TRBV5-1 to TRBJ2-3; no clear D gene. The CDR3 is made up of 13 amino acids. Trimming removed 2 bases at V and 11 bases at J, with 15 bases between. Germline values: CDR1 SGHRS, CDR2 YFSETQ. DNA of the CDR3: TGCGCCAGCAGCTTAGACCCTCCCGGCCTGCAGTATTTT. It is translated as CASSLDPPGLQYF.

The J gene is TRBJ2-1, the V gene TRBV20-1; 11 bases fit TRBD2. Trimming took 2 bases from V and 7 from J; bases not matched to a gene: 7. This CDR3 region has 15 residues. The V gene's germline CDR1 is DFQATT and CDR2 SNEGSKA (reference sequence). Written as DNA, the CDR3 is TGCAGTGCTAGAATGACTAGCGGGACGGGGAATGAGCAGTTCTTC. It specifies CSARMTSGTGNEQFF.

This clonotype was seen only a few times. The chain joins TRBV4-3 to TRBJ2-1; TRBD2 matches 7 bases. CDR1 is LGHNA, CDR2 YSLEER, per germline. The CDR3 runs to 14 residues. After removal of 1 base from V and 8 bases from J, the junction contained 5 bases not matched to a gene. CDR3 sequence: CASSQGAGAYEQFF. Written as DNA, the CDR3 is TGCGCCAGCAGCCAAGGGGCGGGAGCGTATGAGCAGTTCTTC.

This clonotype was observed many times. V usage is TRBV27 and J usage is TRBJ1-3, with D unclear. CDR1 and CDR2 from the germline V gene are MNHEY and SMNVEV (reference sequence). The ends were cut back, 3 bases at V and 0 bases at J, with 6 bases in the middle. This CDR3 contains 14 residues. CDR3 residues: CASSLSYSGNTIYF. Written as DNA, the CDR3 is TGTGCCAGCAGTTTGTCCTACTCTGGAAACACCATATATTTT.

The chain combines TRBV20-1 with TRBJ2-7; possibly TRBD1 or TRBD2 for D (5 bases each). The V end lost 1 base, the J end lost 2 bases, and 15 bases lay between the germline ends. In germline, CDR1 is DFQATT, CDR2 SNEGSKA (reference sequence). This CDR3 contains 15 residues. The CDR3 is CSARGGQRNPYEQYF. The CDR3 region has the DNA TGCAGTGCTAGAGGGGGCCAGCGGAACCCCTACGAGCAGTACTTC.

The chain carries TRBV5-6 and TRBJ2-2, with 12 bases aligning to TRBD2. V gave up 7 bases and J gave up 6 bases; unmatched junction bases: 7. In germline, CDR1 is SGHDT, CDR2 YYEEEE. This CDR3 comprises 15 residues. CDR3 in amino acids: CASETSGRWSGELFF. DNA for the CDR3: TGTGCCAGCGAAACTAGCGGGAGGTGGTCCGGGGAGCTGTTTTTT.

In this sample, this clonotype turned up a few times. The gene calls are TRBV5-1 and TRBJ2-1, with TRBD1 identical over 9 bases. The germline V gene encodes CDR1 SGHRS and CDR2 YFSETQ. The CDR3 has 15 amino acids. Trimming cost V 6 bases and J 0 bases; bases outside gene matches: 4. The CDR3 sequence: CASKPGQGSYNEQFF. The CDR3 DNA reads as TGCGCCAGCAAGCCGGGACAGGGCTCCTACAATGAGCAGTTCTTC.

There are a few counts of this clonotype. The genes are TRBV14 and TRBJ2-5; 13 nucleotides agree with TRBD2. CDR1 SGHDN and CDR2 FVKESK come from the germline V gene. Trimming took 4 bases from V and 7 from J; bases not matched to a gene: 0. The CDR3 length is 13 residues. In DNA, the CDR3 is TGTGCCAGCAGCCGACTAGCGGGAGGGACCCAGTACTTC. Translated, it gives CASSRLAGGTQYF.

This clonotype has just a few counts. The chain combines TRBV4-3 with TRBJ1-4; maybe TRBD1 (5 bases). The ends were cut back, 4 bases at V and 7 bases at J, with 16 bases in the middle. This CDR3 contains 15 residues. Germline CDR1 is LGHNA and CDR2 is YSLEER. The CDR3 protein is CASSRMQGSGEKLFF. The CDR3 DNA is TGCGCCAGCAGCCGCATGCAGGGCAGCGGTGAAAAACTGTTTTTT.

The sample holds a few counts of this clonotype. For the CDR3, the DNA is TGTGCCAGCTCGGACAGGCGTGGAAACACCATATATTTT. Translation gives CASSDRRGNTIYF. The rearrangement uses TRBV12-3 or TRBV12-4 and TRBJ1-3; 7 bases map to TRBD1. The CDR3 is 13 amino acids. With 8 bases clipped from V and 3 bases from J, the junction kept 4 bases outside the gene matches.

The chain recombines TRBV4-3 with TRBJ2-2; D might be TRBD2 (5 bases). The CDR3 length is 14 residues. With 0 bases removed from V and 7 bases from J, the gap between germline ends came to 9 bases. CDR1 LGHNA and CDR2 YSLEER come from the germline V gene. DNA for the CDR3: TGCGCCAGCAGCCAAGAGAGGGCTTACGGGGAGCTGTTTTTT. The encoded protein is CASSQERAYGELFF.

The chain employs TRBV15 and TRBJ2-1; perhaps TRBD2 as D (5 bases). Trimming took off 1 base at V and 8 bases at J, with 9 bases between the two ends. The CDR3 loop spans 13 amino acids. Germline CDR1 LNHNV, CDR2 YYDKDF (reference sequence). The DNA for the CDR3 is TGTGCCACCAGCAGAGTCGCGCGGGATGAGCAGTTCTTC. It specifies CATSRVARDEQFF.

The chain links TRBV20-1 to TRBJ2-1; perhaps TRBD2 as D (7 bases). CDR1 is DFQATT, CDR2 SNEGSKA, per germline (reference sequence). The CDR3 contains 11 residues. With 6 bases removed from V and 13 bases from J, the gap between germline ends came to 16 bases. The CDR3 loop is CSAHRGTNQFF. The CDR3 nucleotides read TGCAGTGCCCATAGGGGGACTAATCAGTTCTTC.

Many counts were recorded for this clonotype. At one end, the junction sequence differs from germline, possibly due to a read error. CDR3 bases: TGTGCTAGCAGCAATGGGGGCACCGGGGAGCTGTTTTTT. Translation: CASSNGGTGELFF. The V gene is TRBV7-7, the J gene TRBJ2-2; D could derive from TRBD1 or TRBD2 (5 bases each). This CDR3 has 13 amino acids. Per the germline V gene, CDR1 is SSHAT and CDR2 is FNYEAQ (reference sequence).

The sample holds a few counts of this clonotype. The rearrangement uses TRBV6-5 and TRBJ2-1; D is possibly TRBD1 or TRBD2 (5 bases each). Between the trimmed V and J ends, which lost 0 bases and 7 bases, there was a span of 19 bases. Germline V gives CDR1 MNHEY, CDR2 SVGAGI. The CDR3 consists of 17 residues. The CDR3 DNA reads TGTGCCAGCAGTTACTCACCCGGGACGAAAGGGGAGAATGAGCAGTTCTTC. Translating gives CASSYSPGTKGENEQFF.

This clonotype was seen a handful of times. The CDR3, as DNA: TGCGCCAGCAGCCTGGGACAGGAGGCAGATACGCAGTATTTT. This sequence encodes CASSLGQEADTQYF. The chain couples TRBV5-1 to TRBJ2-3; 8 nucleotides match TRBD1. The CDR3 is 14 amino acids. The V gene's germline CDR1 is SGHRS and CDR2 YFSETQ. After removal of 4 bases from V and 4 bases from J, the junction contained 5 bases not matched to a gene.

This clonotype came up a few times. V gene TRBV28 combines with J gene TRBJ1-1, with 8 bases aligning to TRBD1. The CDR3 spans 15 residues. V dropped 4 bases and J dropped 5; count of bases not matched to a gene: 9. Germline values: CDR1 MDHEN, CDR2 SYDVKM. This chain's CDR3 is CASSSPSGGITEAFF. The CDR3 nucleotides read TGTGCCAGCAGTTCGCCTTCAGGGGGCATTACTGAAGCTTTCTTT.

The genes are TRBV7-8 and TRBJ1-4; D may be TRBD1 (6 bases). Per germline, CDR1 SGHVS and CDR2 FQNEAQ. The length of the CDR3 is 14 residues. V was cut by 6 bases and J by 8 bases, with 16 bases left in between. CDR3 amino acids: CASSDRLGREKLFF. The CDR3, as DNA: TGTGCCAGCAGTGACAGGCTGGGGAGGGAAAAACTGTTTTTT.

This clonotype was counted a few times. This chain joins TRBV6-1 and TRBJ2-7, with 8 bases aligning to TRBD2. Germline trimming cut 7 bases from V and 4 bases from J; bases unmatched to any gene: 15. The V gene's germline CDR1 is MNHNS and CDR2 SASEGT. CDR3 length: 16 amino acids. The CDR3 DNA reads TGTGCCAGCACCCCCCTCGTAAGCGGGGGAATTTACGAGCAGTACTTC. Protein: CASTPLVSGGIYEQYF.

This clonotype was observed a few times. The CDR3 bases are TGCAGTGCTCCTGCCACTAGCGGGAGGTTAGGCAATGAGCAGTTCTTC. Translating it yields CSAPATSGRLGNEQFF. The chain uses TRBV20-1 and TRBJ2-1; 12 bases match TRBD2. The germline gives CDR1 DFQATT, CDR2 SNEGSKA (reference sequence). The CDR3 length is 16 residues. With V trimmed by 5 bases and J by 6 bases, 11 bases remained unmatched.

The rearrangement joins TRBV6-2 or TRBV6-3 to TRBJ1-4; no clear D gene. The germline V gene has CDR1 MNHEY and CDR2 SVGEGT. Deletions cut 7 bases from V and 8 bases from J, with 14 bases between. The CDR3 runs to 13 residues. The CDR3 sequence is CASIQSGSEKLFF. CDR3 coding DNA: TGTGCCAGCATCCAGTCGGGATCGGAAAAACTGTTTTTT.

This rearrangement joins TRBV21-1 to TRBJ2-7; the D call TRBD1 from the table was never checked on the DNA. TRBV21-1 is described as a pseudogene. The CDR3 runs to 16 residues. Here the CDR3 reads CASSDDNRDRAYEQYF. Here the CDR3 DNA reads TGTGCCAGCAGCGACGACAACCGGGACAGAGCCTACGAGCAGTACTTC.

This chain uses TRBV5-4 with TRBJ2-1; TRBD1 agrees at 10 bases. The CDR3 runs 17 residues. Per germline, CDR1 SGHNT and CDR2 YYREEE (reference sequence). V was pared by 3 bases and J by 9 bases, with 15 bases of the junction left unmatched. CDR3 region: CASSSGRDRGSPGEQFF. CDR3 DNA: TGTGCCAGCAGCTCTGGTCGGGACAGGGGCTCTCCTGGTGAGCAGTTCTTC.

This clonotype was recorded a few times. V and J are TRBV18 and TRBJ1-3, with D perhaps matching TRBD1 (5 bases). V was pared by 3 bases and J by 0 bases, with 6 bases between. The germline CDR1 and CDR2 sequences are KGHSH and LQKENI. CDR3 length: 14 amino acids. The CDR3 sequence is CASSPQGSGNTIYF. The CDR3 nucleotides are TGTGCCAGCTCACCTCAGGGCTCTGGAAACACCATATATTTT.

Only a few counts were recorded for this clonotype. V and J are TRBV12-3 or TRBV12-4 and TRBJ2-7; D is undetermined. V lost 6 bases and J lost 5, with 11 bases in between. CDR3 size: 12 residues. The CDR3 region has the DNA TGTGCCAGCAGACAGAGCTCTCACGAGCAGTACTTC. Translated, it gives CASRQSSHEQYF.